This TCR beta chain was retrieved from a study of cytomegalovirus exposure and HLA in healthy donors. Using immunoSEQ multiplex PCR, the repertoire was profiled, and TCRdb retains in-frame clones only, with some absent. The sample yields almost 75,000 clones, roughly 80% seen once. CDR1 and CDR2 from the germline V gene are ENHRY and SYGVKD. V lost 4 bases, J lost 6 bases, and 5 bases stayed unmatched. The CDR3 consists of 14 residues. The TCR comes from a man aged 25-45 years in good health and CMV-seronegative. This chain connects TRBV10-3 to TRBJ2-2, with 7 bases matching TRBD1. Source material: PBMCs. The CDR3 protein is CAISGGTAPGELFF. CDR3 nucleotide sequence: TGTGCCATCAGTGGAGGGACAGCCCCCGGGGAGCTGTTTTTT.